These 25 T cell receptor beta chains were all obtained from the same sample, sequenced in a study of blood T cell repertoires in COVID-19. Sequencing used immunoSEQ multiplex PCR; TCRdb keeps in-frame clones, though not all of them. The sample lists some 370,000 clones, around 92% occurring once. Sequences were obtained from peripheral blood. These receptors originate from a man aged 40-55 years with acute or convalescent COVID-19.

The rearrangement uses TRBV11-2 and TRBJ2-7, with a possible D match to TRBD2 (6 bases). This CDR3 contains 14 residues. Trimming stripped 5 bases from V and 4 bases from J, with 15 bases between. CDR1 is SGHAT and CDR2 is FQNNGV in the germline V gene. CDR3 amino acids: CASSRGVREYEQYF. The DNA of the CDR3 is TGTGCCAGCAGCCGAGGGGTTCGGGAGTACGAGCAGTACTTC. The full variable domain, rest sourced from reference TRBV11-2 and TRBJ2-7, is EAGVAQSPRYKIIEKRQSVAFWCNPISGHATLYWYQQILGQGPKLLIQFQNNGVVDDSQLPKDRFSAERLKGVDSTLKIQPAKLEDSAVYLCASSRGVREYEQYFGPGTRLTVT.

This clone came up a few times. This chain joins TRBV7-9 and TRBJ2-1; tentative D call: TRBD2 (6 bases). CDR3 length: 14 residues. The germline V gene encodes CDR1 SEHNR and CDR2 FQNEAQ (reference sequence). V lost 6 bases and J lost 4, with 13 bases in between. The CDR3 nucleotides are TGTGCCAGCAGTCTCTCAGGGACTTACAATGAGCAGTTCTTC. It codes for CASSLSGTYNEQFF. The whole variable domain, filled in from reference TRBV7-9 and TRBJ2-1, reads DTGVSQNPRHKITKRGQNVTFRCDPISEHNRLYWYRQTLGQGPEFLTYFQNEAQLEKSRLLSDRFSAERPKGSFSTLEIQRTEQGDSAMYLCASSLSGTYNEQFFGPGTRLTVL.

The chain uses TRBV6-5 and TRBJ1-2, with 9 nucleotides matching TRBD1. Germline CDR1 and CDR2: MNHEY and SVGAGI. J lost 2 bases, V lost 5 bases, and 6 bases had no gene match. This CDR3 comprises 15 residues. DNA of the CDR3: TGTGCCAGCAGTCGCGGGGACAGGGTGAACTATGGCTACACCTTC. This sequence encodes CASSRGDRVNYGYTF.

CDR3 residues: CASSPTGDQPQHF. CDR3 DNA: TGTGCCAGCAGCCCCACAGGGGATCAGCCCCAGCATTTT. V gene TRBV7-9 combines with J gene TRBJ1-5; 7 bases match TRBD1. This CDR3 has 13 amino acids. Germline values: CDR1 SEHNR, CDR2 FQNEAQ (reference sequence). V was pared by 5 bases and J by 5 bases, with 3 bases of the junction left unmatched.

The rearrangement joins TRBV5-4 to TRBJ1-1; a weak D match, TRBD1 (5 bases). The V gene's germline CDR1 is SGHNT and CDR2 YYREEE (reference sequence). The CDR3 is 14 residues long. V shed 4 bases and J shed 3 bases, with 13 bases lying between them. The CDR3 region is CASSGRVPHTEAFF. Here the CDR3 DNA reads TGTGCCAGCAGCGGCAGGGTGCCTCACACTGAAGCTTTCTTT.

The rearrangement joins TRBV7-3 to TRBJ1-1; the D gene is possibly TRBD1 (6 bases). Germline V lookup: CDR1 SGHTA, CDR2 FQGTGA. This CDR3 contains 13 residues. The V gene lost 5 bases and the J gene lost 4 bases, with 11 bases spanning the gap. The CDR3: CASSRTGRTEAFF. The CDR3 nucleotides read TGTGCCAGCAGCCGCACAGGGCGCACTGAAGCTTTCTTT.

The chain joins TRBV10-3 to TRBJ2-7; 7 nucleotides align to TRBD2. The CDR3 extends over 13 amino acids. Germline values: CDR1 ENHRY, CDR2 SYGVKD. Unmatched junction bases numbered 1, after V lost 2 bases and J lost 3 bases. The CDR3 nucleotides read TGTGCCATCAGTGAGGGGGACTACTACGAGCAGTACTTC. Translating it yields CAISEGDYYEQYF.

With respect to this clone: Other nucleotide sequences in the sample specify the same CDR3. The rearrangement uses TRBV9 and TRBJ1-1; 7 positions match TRBD1. The CDR3 runs to 13 residues. The germline gives CDR1 SGDLS, CDR2 YYNGEE. With V trimmed by 1 base and J by 4 bases, 1 base remained unmatched. For the CDR3, the DNA is TGTGCCAGCAGCGTATCAGGGGGCACTGAAGCTTTCTTT. Amino acids: CASSVSGGTEAFF. The variable domain in full, with the rest retrieved from reference TRBV9 and TRBJ1-1, is DSGVTQTPKHLITATGQRVTLRCSPRSGDLSVYWYQQSLDQGLQFLIQYYNGEERAKGNILERFSAQQFPDLHSELNLSSLELGDSALYFCASSVSGGTEAFFGQGTRLTVV.

There are a few counts of this clone. The chain has TRBV11-2 and TRBJ2-5, with unresolved D. Germline lookup yields CDR1 SGHAT and CDR2 FQNNGV. The V end was cut by 6 bases, the J end by 2 bases, with 4 bases between. The CDR3 is 11 amino acids. The CDR3 bases are TGTGCCAGCAGTACACAAGAGACCCAGTACTTC. Amino acid sequence: CASSTQETQYF. The full variable domain, its missing parts supplied by reference TRBV11-2 and TRBJ2-5, is EAGVAQSPRYKIIEKRQSVAFWCNPISGHATLYWYQQILGQGPKLLIQFQNNGVVDDSQLPKDRFSAERLKGVDSTLKIQPAKLEDSAVYLCASSTQETQYFGPGTRLLVL.

The CDR3 nucleotides read TGTGCCAGCAGTTTGAGGACAGGGATCAACGAGCAGTACTTC. It specifies CASSLRTGINEQYF. The chain carries TRBV27 and TRBJ2-7; TRBD1 aligns across 8 bases. Per the germline V gene, CDR1 is MNHEY and CDR2 is SMNVEV (reference sequence). The V and J ends lost 3 bases and 5 bases, in that order; junction bases with no gene match: 6. The CDR3 consists of 14 residues.

The gene calls are TRBV19 and TRBJ1-2, with 9 nucleotides matching TRBD1. There are 14 residues in the CDR3. Germline V gene lookup returns CDR1 LNHDA and CDR2 SQIVND (reference sequence). The V segment lost 6 bases and the J segment 5 bases; nucleotides outside the gene matches: 7. The CDR3 here is CASSRDRAEYGYTF. The CDR3 nucleotides are TGTGCCAGTAGCCGGGACAGGGCAGAGTATGGCTACACCTTC.

V gene TRBV6-2 or TRBV6-3 combines with J gene TRBJ2-6, with D unclear. Germline V gene data show CDR1 as MNHEY and CDR2 as SVGEGT. CDR3 size: 17 residues. Trimming removed 0 bases at V and 4 bases at J, with 13 bases between. CDR3 bases: TGTGCCAGCAGTTACTCGGGCCAAGTATCGGGGGCCAACGTCCTGACTTTC. Translated: CASSYSGQVSGANVLTF.

As DNA, the CDR3 is TGTGCCAGCAGCTTAGGAGTTGCTTCCTACGAGCAGTACTTC. Translation gives CASSLGVASYEQYF. V and J are TRBV7-6 and TRBJ2-7; the D is unclear. Trimming pared 1 base from V and 1 base from J, leaving 8 bases between. The CDR3 covers 14 residues. Germline loops: CDR1 SGHVS, CDR2 FNYEAQ. Full variable domain (remainder filled in from reference TRBV7-6 and TRBJ2-7): GAGVSQSPRYKVTKRGQDVALRCDPISGHVSLYWYRQALGQGPEFLTYFNYEAQQDKSGLPNDRFSAERPEGSISTLTIQRTEQRDSAMYRCASSLGVASYEQYFGPGTRLTVT.

CDR3 sequence (DNA): TGCGCCAGCAGCCAAGATATTTCGACAGTTCAAGTCGGTTTTGGCTACACCTTC. This codes for CASSQDISTVQVGFGYTF. This sequence joins TRBV4-1 and TRBJ1-2, with D maybe TRBD1 (5 bases). The germline V gene encodes CDR1 MGHRA and CDR2 YSYEKL. Trimming removed 0 bases at V and 7 bases at J, with 24 bases between. There are 18 residues in the CDR3.

V and J are TRBV7-9 and TRBJ1-1, with D unresolved. Trimming took 1 base from V and 6 from J, leaving 12 bases between them. There are 14 residues in the CDR3. Looked up from germline, CDR1 is SEHNR and CDR2 is FQNEAQ (reference sequence). CDR3 DNA: TGTGCCAGCAGCTTAGTTCGAGGGTTGGCTGAAGCTTTCTTT. Translating it yields CASSLVRGLAEAFF.

CDR3 protein: CASSAQHNQPQHF. The CDR3 DNA sequence: TGTGCCAGCAGTGCACAGCACAATCAGCCCCAGCATTTT. The chain links TRBV2 to TRBJ1-5; no clear D gene. The V and J ends lost 4 bases and 3 bases respectively, with 7 bases between them. CDR1 SNHLY and CDR2 FYNNEI come from the germline V gene. The CDR3 consists of 13 residues.

In DNA, the CDR3 is TGTGCCAGCAGTGAATCCGGTTTGGGGACAGGGCTCTCACCCCTCCACTTT. This encodes CASSESGLGTGLSPLHF. The chain uses TRBV2 and TRBJ1-6; 9 bases line up with TRBD1. With 2 bases clipped from V and 10 bases from J, the junction kept 12 bases outside the gene matches. Germline V gene sequence: CDR1 SNHLY, CDR2 FYNNEI. This CDR3 has 17 amino acids.

The chain joins TRBV27 to TRBJ2-2, with 8 positions matching TRBD2. V gave up 8 bases and J gave up 0 bases; unmatched junction bases: 11. CDR1 is MNHEY and CDR2 is SMNVEV in the germline V gene (reference sequence). There are 17 residues in the CDR3. The CDR3 sequence is CASSTLVGRANTGELFF. The CDR3 DNA is TGTGCCAGCTCGACCCTTGTCGGGAGGGCGAACACCGGGGAGCTGTTTTTT.

This clone has only one observation. This chain uses TRBV7-3 with TRBJ1-6; unclear D gene. CDR3 length: 14 amino acids. Trimming cost V 5 bases and J 5 bases, with 10 bases left between them. Germline values: CDR1 SGHTA, CDR2 FQGTGA. The CDR3 is CASSHGGNNSPLHF. CDR3 in DNA: TGTGCCAGCAGCCACGGCGGAAATAATTCACCCCTCCACTTT.

This clone has more than one count but fewer than ten. V and J are TRBV4-1 and TRBJ1-3; D call uncertain. The germline CDR1 and CDR2 sequences are MGHRA and YSYEKL. V was cut by 1 base and J by 6 bases, with 4 bases left in between. The CDR3 length is 12 residues. The CDR3 DNA is TGCGCCAGCAGCCAAGGACAAAACACCATATATTTT. It codes for CASSQGQNTIYF.

The chain links TRBV28 to TRBJ1-3, with D tentatively TRBD1 (5 bases). The V gene's germline CDR1 is MDHEN and CDR2 SYDVKM. With 4 bases removed from V and 6 bases from J, the gap between germline ends came to 13 bases. The CDR3 sequence is 14 residues long. DNA of the CDR3: TGTGCCAGCAGTTCCCGGACAAACTCAAACACCATATATTTT. Protein: CASSSRTNSNTIYF.

This clone was found a few times. J is TRBJ1-2 and V is TRBV7-9; D perhaps matches TRBD1 (5 bases). V gave up 3 bases and J gave up 8 bases, with 19 bases separating them. This CDR3 has 15 amino acids. The V gene's germline CDR1 is SEHNR and CDR2 FQNEAQ (reference sequence). The CDR3 reads CASSFLSLGQGGYTF. The CDR3 bases are TGTGCCAGCAGCTTTTTATCATTGGGGCAGGGCGGCTACACCTTC.

This rearrangement joins TRBV9 to TRBJ1-2; possible D gene TRBD1, 5 bases. Trimming pared 4 bases from V and 8 bases from J, leaving 21 bases between. This CDR3 spans 15 amino acids. Germline assignment: CDR1 SGDLS and CDR2 YYNGEE. The CDR3 is CASSFSGGTYGGYTF. The CDR3 nucleotides read TGTGCCAGCAGCTTTTCTGGAGGGACCTATGGAGGCTACACCTTC.

This chain joins TRBV27 and TRBJ2-7; D may be TRBD2 (5 bases). Germline loops: CDR1 MNHEY, CDR2 SMNVEV (reference sequence). Trimming left V 4 bases short and J 2 bases short, with 9 bases between. CDR3 length equals 13 residues. The CDR3 DNA sequence: TGTGCCAGCAGTTCGGACGGGACCTACGAGCAGTACTTC. This sequence encodes CASSSDGTYEQYF.

The chain joins TRBV7-3 to TRBJ2-1; D is unclear. Germline V gene sequence: CDR1 SGHTA, CDR2 FQGTGA. Trimming cost V 2 bases and J 9 bases, with 8 bases left between them. The CDR3 length is 12 residues. The DNA of the CDR3 is TGTGCCAGCAGCTTACTGCCCGGTGAGCAGTTCTTC. It encodes CASSLLPGEQFF. Full variable domain (rest looked up from reference TRBV7-3 and TRBJ2-1): GAGVSQTPSNKVTEKGKYVELRCDPISGHTALYWYRQSLGQGPEFLIYFQGTGAADDSGLPNDRFFAVRPEGSVSTLKIQRTERGDSAVYLCASSLLPGEQFFGPGTRLTVL.